The clone carrying this T cell receptor (beta chain) was counted once. The sample is drawn from a study of blood T cell repertoires in COVID-19. Trimming removed 5 bases from V and 5 bases from J, with 24 bases in between. There are 17 residues in the CDR3. CDR1 MNHEY and CDR2 SMNVEV come from the germline V gene (reference sequence). Original processing notes: Estimated nucleated cell counts came from reference gene primer amplification. Method: immunoSEQ multiplex PCR; TCRdb's copy keeps in-frame clones and lacks some. V and J calls and clone size follow that table, whereas D and trimming were derived from the DNA. The sample lists around 200,000 clones, approximately 83% seen once, with 6.5% to 8.5% in the top ten. Seattle participants joined during active infection and were tracked over time.

This clonotype was obtained from a woman in her thirties or forties with COVID-19, enrolled during active disease. Sequenced: peripheral blood. The rearrangement joins TRBV27 to TRBJ1-2, with D uncertain. CDR3 sequence: CASSPQRDGWRLYGYTF. CDR3 coding DNA: TGTGCCAGCAGTCCACAGCGGGATGGGTGGAGGCTATATGGCTACACCTTC.